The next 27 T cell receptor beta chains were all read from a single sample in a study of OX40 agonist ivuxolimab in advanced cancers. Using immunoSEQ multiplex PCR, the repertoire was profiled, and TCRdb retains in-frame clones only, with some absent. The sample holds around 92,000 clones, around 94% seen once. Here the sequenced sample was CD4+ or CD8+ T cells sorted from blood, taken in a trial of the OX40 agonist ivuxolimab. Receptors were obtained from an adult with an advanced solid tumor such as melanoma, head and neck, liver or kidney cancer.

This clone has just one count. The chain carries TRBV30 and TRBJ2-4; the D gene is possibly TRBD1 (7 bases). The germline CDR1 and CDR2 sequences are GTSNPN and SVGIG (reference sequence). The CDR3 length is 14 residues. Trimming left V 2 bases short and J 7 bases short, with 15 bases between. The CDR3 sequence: CAWSSKQGRNIQYF. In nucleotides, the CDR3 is TGTGCCTGGAGTAGTAAACAGGGGAGGAACATTCAGTACTTC. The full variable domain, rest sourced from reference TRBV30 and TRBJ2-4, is SQTIHQWPATLVQPVGSPLSLECTVEGTSNPNLYWYRQAAGRGLQLLFYSVGIGQISSEVPQNLSASRPQDRQFILSSKKLLLSDSGFYLCAWSSKQGRNIQYFGAGTRLSVL.

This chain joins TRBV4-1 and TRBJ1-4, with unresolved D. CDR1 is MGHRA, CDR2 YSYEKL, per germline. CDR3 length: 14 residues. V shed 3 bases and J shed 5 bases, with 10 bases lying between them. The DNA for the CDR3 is TGCGCCAGCAGCCAGGTTGGCGGGAATGAAAAACTGTTTTTT. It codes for CASSQVGGNEKLFF.

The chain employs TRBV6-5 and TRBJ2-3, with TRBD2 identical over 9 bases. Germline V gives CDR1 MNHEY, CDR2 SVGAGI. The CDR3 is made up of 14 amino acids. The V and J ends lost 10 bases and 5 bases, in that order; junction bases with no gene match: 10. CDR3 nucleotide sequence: TGTGCCATCAAACCGGGACTAGCTGTAGATACGCAGTATTTT. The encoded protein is CAIKPGLAVDTQYF.

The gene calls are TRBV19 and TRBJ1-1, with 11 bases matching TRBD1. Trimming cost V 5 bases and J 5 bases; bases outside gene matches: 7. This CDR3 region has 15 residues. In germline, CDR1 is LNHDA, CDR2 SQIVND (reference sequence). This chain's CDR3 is CASSQRTGGATEAFF. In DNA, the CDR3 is TGTGCCAGTAGTCAAAGGACAGGGGGCGCGACTGAAGCTTTCTTT.

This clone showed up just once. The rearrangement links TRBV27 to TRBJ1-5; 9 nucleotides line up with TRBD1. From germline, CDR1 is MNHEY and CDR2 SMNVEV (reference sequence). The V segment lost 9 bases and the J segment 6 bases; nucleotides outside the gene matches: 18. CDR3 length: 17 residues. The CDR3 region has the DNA TGTGCCAGGCAGTTTCAGGCGGCGGGACAGGGAATTCAGCCCCAGCATTTT. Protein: CARQFQAAGQGIQPQHF.

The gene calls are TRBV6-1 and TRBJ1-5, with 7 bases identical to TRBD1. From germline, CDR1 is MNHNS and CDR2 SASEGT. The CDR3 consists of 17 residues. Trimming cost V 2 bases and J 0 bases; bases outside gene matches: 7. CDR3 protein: CASSERQGVDSNQPQHF. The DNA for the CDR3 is TGTGCCAGCAGTGAAAGGCAGGGGGTAGATAGCAATCAGCCCCAGCATTTT.

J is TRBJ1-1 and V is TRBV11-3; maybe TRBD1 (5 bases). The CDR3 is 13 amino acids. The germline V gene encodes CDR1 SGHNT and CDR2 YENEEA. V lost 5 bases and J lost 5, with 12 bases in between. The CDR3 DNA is TGTGCCAGCAGCCCCCGAGAGGGGACTGAAGCTTTCTTT. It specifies CASSPREGTEAFF. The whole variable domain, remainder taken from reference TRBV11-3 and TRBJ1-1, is EAGVVQSPRYKIIEKKQPVAFWCNPISGHNTLYWYLQNLGQGPELLIRYENEEAVDDSQLPKDRFSAERLKGVDSTLKIQPAELGDSAVYLCASSPREGTEAFFGQGTRLTVV.

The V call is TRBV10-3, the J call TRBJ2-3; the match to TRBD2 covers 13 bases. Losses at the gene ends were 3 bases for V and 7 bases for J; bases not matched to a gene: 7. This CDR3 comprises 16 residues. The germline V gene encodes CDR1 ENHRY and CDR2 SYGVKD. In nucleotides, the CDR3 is TGTGCCATCAGTGACACTAGCGGGGGGGCCGAAAATACGCAGTATTTT. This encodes CAISDTSGGAENTQYF.

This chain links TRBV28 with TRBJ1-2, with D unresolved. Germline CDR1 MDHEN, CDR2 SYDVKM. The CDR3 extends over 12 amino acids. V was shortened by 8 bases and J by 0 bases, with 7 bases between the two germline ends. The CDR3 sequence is CASAVANYGYTF. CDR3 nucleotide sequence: TGTGCCAGCGCAGTAGCTAACTATGGCTACACCTTC.

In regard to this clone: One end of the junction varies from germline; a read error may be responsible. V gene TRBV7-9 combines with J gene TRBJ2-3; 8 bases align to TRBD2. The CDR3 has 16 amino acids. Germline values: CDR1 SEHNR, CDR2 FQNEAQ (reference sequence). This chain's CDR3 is CASSFSGSGRTDMQYF. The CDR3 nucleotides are TGTGCCAGCAGCTTTAGTGGAAGCGGGAGAACAGATATGCAGTATTTT. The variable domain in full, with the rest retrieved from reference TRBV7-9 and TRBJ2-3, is DTGVSQNPRHKITKRGQNVTFRCDPISEHNRLYWYRQTLGQGPEFLTYFQNEAQLEKSRLLSDRFSAERPKGSFSTLEIQRTEQGDSAMYLCASSFSGSGRTDMQYFGPGTRLTVL.

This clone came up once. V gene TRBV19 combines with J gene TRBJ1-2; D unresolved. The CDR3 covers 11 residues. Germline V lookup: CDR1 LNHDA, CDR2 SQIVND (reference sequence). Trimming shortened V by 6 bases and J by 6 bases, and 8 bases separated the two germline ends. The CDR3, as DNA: TGTGCCAGTAGACTTCTTCATGGCTACACCTTC. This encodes CASRLLHGYTF.

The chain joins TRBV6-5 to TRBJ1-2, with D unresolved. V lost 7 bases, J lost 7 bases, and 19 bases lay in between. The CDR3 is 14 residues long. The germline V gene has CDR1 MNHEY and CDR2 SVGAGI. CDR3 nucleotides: TGTGCCAGCACCCCCTTAGCTGCGGCGGGTGGCTACACCTTC. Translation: CASTPLAAAGGYTF.

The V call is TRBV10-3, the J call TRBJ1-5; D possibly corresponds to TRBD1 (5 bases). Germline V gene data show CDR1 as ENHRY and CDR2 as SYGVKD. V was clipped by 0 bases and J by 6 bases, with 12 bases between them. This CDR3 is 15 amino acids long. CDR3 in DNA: TGTGCCATCAGTGAGTCGGGCGGGGCAGGTCAGCCCCAGCATTTT. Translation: CAISESGGAGQPQHF.

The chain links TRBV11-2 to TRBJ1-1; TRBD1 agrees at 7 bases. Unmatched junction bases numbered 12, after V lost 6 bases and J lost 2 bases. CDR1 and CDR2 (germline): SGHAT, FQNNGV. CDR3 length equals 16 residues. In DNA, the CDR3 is TGTGCCAGCAGACCCCTTTGGAGGGGGCGAAACACTGAAGCTTTCTTT. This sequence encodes CASRPLWRGRNTEAFF.

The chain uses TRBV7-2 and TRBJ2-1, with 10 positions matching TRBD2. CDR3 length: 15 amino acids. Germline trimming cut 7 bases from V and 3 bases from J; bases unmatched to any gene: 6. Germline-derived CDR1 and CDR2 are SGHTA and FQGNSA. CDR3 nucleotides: TGTGCCAGCACCTCCCGGACTAGCGGCTACAATGAGCAGTTCTTC. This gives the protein CASTSRTSGYNEQFF. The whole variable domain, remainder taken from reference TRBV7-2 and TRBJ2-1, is GAGVSQSPSNKVTEKGKDVELRCDPISGHTALYWYRQSLGQGLEFLIYFQGNSAPDKSGLPSDRFSAERTGGSVSTLTIQRTQQEDSAVYLCASTSRTSGYNEQFFGPGTRLTVL.

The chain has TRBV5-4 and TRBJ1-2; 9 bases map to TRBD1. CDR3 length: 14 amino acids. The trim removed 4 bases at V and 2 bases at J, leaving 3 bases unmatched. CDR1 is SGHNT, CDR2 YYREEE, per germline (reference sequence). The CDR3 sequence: CASSPGQGNYGYTF. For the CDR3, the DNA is TGTGCCAGCAGCCCCGGACAGGGGAACTATGGCTACACCTTC.

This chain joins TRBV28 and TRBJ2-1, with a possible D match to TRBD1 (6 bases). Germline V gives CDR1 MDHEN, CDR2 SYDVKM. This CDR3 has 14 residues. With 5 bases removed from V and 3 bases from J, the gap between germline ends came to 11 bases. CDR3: CASSRSGVYNEQFF. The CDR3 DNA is TGTGCCAGCAGTCGTTCAGGGGTCTACAATGAGCAGTTCTTC.

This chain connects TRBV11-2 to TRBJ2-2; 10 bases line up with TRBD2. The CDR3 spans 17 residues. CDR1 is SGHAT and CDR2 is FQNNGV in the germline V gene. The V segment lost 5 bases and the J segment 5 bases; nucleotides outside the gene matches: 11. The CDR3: CASSHAPSGGATGELFF. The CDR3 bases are TGTGCCAGCAGCCATGCCCCCAGCGGGGGGGCGACCGGGGAGCTGTTTTTT.

The DNA for the CDR3 is TGTGCCAGTAGTATCGGTCCCGGGACAGGGCGCGAAAAACTGTTTTTT. It yields the protein CASSIGPGTGREKLFF. The chain joins TRBV19 to TRBJ1-4; 9 positions match TRBD1. The CDR3 contains 16 residues. Germline V gene sequence: CDR1 LNHDA, CDR2 SQIVND (reference sequence). V shed 3 bases and J 8 bases; nucleotides not matched to a gene: 10.

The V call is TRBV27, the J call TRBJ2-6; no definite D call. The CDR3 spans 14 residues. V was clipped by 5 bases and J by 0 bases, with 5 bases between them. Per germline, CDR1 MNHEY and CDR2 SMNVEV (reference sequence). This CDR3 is CASSRVSGANVLTF. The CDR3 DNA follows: TGTGCCAGCAGTCGGGTCTCTGGGGCCAACGTCCTGACTTTC.

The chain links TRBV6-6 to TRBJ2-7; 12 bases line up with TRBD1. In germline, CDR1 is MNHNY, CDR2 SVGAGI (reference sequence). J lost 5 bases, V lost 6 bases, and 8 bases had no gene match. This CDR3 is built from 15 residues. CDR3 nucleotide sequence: TGTGCCAGCAGCGCCCGGGACAGGGGGCAGCACGAGCAGTACTTC. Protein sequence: CASSARDRGQHEQYF.

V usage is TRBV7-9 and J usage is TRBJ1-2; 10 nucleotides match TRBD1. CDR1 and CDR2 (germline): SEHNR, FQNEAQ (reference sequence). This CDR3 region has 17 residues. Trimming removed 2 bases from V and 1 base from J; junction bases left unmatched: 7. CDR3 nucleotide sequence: TGTGCCAGCAGCTTAAGGCATGGGACAGGGGATAACTATGGCTACACCTTC. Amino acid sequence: CASSLRHGTGDNYGYTF. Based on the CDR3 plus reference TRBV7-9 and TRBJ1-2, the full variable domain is DTGVSQNPRHKITKRGQNVTFRCDPISEHNRLYWYRQTLGQGPEFLTYFQNEAQLEKSRLLSDRFSAERPKGSFSTLEIQRTEQGDSAMYLCASSLRHGTGDNYGYTFGSGTRLTVV.

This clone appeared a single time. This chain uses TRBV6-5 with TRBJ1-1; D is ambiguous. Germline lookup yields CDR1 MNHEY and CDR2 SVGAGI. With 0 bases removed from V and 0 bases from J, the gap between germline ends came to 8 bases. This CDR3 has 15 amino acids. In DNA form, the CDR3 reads TGTGCCAGCAGTTACTCGAAACTCATGAACACTGAAGCTTTCTTT. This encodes CASSYSKLMNTEAFF.

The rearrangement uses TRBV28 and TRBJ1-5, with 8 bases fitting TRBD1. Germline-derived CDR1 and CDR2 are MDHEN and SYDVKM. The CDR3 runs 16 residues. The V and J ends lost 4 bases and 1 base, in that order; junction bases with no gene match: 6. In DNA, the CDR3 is TGTGCCAGCAGTTCAAGACAGGGGATGAGCAATCAGCCCCAGCATTTT. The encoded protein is CASSSRQGMSNQPQHF.

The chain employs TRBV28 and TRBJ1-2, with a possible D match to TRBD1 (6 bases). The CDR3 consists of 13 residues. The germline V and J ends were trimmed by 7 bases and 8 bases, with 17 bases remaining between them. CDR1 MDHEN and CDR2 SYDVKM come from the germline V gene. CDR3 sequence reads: CASTPGQGYGYTF. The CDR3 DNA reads TGTGCCAGCACCCCCGGGCAGGGGTACGGCTACACCTTC.

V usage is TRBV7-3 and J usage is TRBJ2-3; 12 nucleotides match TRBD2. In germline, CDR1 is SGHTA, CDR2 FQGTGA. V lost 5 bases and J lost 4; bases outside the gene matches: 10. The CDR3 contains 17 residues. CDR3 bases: TGTGCCAGCAGCGCCAAGACTAGCGGGAGTTTTCCAGATACGCAGTATTTT. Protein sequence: CASSAKTSGSFPDTQYF.

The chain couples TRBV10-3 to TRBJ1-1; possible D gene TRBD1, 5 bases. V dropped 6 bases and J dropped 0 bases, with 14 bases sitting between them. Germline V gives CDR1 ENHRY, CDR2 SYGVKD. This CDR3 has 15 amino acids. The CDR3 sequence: CAIRDGGIMNTEAFF. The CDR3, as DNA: TGTGCCATCAGGGACGGGGGGATCATGAACACTGAAGCTTTCTTT.